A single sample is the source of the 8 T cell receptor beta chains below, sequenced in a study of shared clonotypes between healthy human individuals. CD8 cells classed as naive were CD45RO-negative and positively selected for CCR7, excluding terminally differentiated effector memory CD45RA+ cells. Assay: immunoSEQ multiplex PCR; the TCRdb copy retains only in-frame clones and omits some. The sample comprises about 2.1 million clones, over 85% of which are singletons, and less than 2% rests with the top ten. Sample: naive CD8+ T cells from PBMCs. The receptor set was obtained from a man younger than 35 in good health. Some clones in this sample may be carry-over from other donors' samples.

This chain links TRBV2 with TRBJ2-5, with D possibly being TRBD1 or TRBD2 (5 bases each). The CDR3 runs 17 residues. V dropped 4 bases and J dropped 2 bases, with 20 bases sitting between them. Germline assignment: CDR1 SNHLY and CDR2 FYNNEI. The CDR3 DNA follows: TGTGCCAGCAGTGTTGTCCGGGACCACAACCTACAAGAGACCCAGTACTTC. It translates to CASSVVRDHNLQETQYF. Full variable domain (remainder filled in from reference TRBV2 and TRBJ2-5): EPEVTQTPSHQVTQMGQEVILRCVPISNHLYFYWYRQILGQKVEFLVSFYNNEISEKSEIFDDQFSVERPDGSNFTLKIRSTKLEDSAMYFCASSVVRDHNLQETQYFGPGTRLLVL.

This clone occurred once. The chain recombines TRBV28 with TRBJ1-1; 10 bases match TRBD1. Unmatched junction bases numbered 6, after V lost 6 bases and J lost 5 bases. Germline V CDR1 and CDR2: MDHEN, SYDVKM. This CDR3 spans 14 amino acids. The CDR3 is CASRSRDRGTEAFF. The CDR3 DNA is TGTGCCAGCAGATCTCGGGACAGGGGTACTGAAGCTTTCTTT. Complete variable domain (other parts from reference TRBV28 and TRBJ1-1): DVKVTQSSRYLVKRTGEKVFLECVQDMDHENMFWYRQDPGLGLRLIYFSYDVKMKEKGDIPEGYSVSREKKERFSLILESASTNQTSMYLCASRSRDRGTEAFFGQGTRLTVV.

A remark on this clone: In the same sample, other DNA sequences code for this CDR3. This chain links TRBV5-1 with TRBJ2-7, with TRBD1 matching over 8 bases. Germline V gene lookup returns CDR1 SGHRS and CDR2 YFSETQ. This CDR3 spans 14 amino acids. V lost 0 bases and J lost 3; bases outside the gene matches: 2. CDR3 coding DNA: TGCGCCAGCAGCTTGGGGACAGGGTTCTACGAGCAGTACTTC. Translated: CASSLGTGFYEQYF.

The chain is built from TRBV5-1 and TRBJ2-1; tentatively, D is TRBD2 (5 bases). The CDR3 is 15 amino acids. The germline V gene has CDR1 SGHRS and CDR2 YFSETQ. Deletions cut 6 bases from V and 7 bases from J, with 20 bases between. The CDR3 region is CASKGSWTTVNEQFF. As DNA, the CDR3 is TGCGCCAGCAAAGGGAGTTGGACCACCGTAAATGAGCAGTTCTTC. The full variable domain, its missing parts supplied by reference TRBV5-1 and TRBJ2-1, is KAGVTQTPRYLIKTRGQQVTLSCSPISGHRSVSWYQQTPGQGLQFLFEYFSETQRNKGNFPGRFSGRQFSNSRSEMNVSTLELGDSALYLCASKGSWTTVNEQFFGPGTRLTVL.

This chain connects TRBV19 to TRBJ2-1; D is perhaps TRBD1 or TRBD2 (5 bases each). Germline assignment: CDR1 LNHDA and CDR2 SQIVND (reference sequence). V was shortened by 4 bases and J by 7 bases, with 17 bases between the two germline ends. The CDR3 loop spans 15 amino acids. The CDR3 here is CASSTPGAGGNEQFF. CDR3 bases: TGTGCCAGTAGTACCCCTGGGGCAGGAGGAAATGAGCAGTTCTTC.

Here the CDR3 DNA reads TGTGCCAGCAGCGTCTCCTATGCCTCCTACAATGAGCAGTTCTTC. This codes for CASSVSYASYNEQFF. The gene calls are TRBV9 and TRBJ2-1; D call uncertain. The CDR3 contains 15 residues. Germline V CDR1 and CDR2: SGDLS, YYNGEE. With 2 bases removed from V and 0 bases from J, the gap between germline ends came to 9 bases.

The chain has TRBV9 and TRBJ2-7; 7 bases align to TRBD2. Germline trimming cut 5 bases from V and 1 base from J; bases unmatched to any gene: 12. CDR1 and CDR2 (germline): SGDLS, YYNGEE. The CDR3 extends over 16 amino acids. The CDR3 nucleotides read TGTGCCAGCAGTGAACGCCTAGCGGCTCGTTCCTACGAGCAGTACTTC. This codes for CASSERLAARSYEQYF.

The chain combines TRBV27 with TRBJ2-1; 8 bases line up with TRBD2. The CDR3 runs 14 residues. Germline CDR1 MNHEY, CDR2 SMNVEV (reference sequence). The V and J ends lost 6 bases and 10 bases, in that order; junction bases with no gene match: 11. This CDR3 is CASSRTSPRGEQFF. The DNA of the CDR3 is TGTGCCAGCAGCCGGACTAGCCCCAGGGGAGAGCAGTTCTTC.